One and the same sample provided the 12 T cell receptor beta chains below, sequenced in a study of shared clonotypes between healthy human individuals (dated by TCRdb to about 2020). The method behind the library was the immunoSEQ multiplex PCR assay. Not all clones reach the TCRdb copy of this immuneACCESS table, which keeps in-frame sequences only. Checked studies attribute under half of the gap to unresolved V genes and leave the rest unexplained. This sample holds about 1 million clones; around 74% were observed only once. The top ten constitute about 1.4% of the sample. The sequenced sample consisted of memory CD4+ T cells sorted from blood. The sample's cell subset or site label, decoded: CD45RA-negative fraction. The origin of the receptors is a man between 18 and 29 years old in good health.

This sequence joins TRBV9 and TRBJ2-7; tentative D call: TRBD2 (6 bases). V was trimmed by 2 bases and J by 5 bases, leaving 14 bases between them. Germline V gene data show CDR1 as SGDLS and CDR2 as YYNGEE. The CDR3 totals 14 residues. Written as DNA, the CDR3 is TGTGCCAGCAGCGTTCGGGCGGGACTCAACGAGCAGTACTTC. Its protein is CASSVRAGLNEQYF.

The rearrangement links TRBV15 to TRBJ1-1; D is ambiguous. From germline, CDR1 is LNHNV and CDR2 YYDKDF (reference sequence). V was cut by 1 base and J by 0 bases, with 9 bases left in between. There are 15 residues in the CDR3. The CDR3 loop is CATSRGGVMNTEAFF. In DNA form, the CDR3 reads TGTGCCACCAGCAGAGGTGGAGTTATGAACACTGAAGCTTTCTTT. Full variable domain (remainder filled in from reference TRBV15 and TRBJ1-1): DAMVIQNPRYQVTQFGKPVTLSCSQTLNHNVMYWYQQKSSQAPKLLFHYYDKDFNNEADTPDNFQSRRPNTSFCFLDIRSPGLGDTAMYLCATSRGGVMNTEAFFGQGTRLTVV.

J is TRBJ2-3 and V is TRBV4-2; D is undetermined. Trimming removed 6 bases from V and 5 bases from J, with 6 bases in between. Germline V gives CDR1 LGHNA, CDR2 YNFKEQ. The CDR3 covers 11 residues. The CDR3 spells CASSLGDTQYF. The CDR3 coding sequence is TGTGCCAGCAGTCTTGGAGATACGCAGTATTTT.

The chain is built from TRBV5-1 and TRBJ2-5; 8 bases are a match to TRBD2. CDR3 size: 15 residues. V was pared by 6 bases and J by 0 bases, with 7 bases of the junction left unmatched. Germline CDR1 is SGHRS and CDR2 is YFSETQ. The CDR3: CASNLLAEYQETQYF. DNA for the CDR3: TGCGCCAGCAACCTACTAGCGGAGTACCAAGAGACCCAGTACTTC.

This clone turned up a few times. The same CDR3 can be traced to other DNA sequences in this sample. CDR3 loop: CASSPSTDTQYF. The CDR3, as DNA: TGTGCCAGCAGTCCCTCCACAGATACGCAGTATTTT. This rearrangement joins TRBV6-5 to TRBJ2-3; no clear D. The CDR3 length is 12 residues. Trimming removed 5 bases at V and 2 bases at J, with 5 bases between. Germline lookup yields CDR1 MNHEY and CDR2 SVGAGI.

Note on this clone: This sample also contains other DNA sequences that code for the same CDR3. V is TRBV5-4 and J is TRBJ1-1; D remains ambiguous. With 0 bases removed from V and 0 bases from J, the gap between germline ends came to 9 bases. The CDR3 runs to 15 residues. Germline V lookup: CDR1 SGHNT, CDR2 YYREEE (reference sequence). The CDR3 loop reads CASSLGQTLNTEAFF. The CDR3, as DNA: TGTGCCAGCAGCTTGGGCCAGACCCTGAACACTGAAGCTTTCTTT.

J is TRBJ2-2 and V is TRBV5-1; D unresolved. Germline V CDR1 and CDR2: SGHRS, YFSETQ. The CDR3 covers 14 residues. The V end was cut by 7 bases, the J end by 0 bases, with 10 bases between. The CDR3 nucleotides are TGCGCCAGCGTACAAGGAACGAACACCGGGGAGCTGTTTTTT. This gives the protein CASVQGTNTGELFF.

Comments on this clone: Other DNA sequences within the sample encode an identical CDR3. The chain has TRBV19 and TRBJ2-7; 7 positions match TRBD2. This CDR3 spans 14 amino acids. With 1 base clipped from V and 2 bases from J, the junction kept 2 bases outside the gene matches. CDR1 is LNHDA and CDR2 is SQIVND in the germline V gene (reference sequence). The CDR3 bases are TGTGCCAGTAGTATAGGCGGGGGAGCCTACGAGCAGTACTTC. This translates into CASSIGGGAYEQYF.

The chain carries TRBV5-1 and TRBJ2-7, with D possibly TRBD2 on 6 matching bases. The length of the CDR3 is 13 residues. The ends were cut back, 4 bases at V and 7 bases at J, with 15 bases in the middle. CDR1 is SGHRS, CDR2 YFSETQ, per germline. In nucleotides, the CDR3 is TGCGCCAGCAGCACCGGAGGGGCTAGGGAGCAGTACTTC. Translating gives CASSTGGAREQYF.

V gene TRBV27 combines with J gene TRBJ2-6; D remains ambiguous. The CDR3 runs to 18 residues. Trimming removed 5 bases from V and 0 bases from J, with 17 bases in between. Germline assignment: CDR1 MNHEY and CDR2 SMNVEV (reference sequence). The CDR3 nucleotides read TGTGCCAGCAGTCTCCTCCCCGGTCGTAGCTCTGGGGCCAACGTCCTGACTTTC. Protein: CASSLLPGRSSGANVLTF.

V is TRBV2 and J is TRBJ2-3, with 8 bases aligning to TRBD2. The germline gives CDR1 SNHLY, CDR2 FYNNEI. This CDR3 has 16 amino acids. V shed 4 bases and J 0 bases; nucleotides not matched to a gene: 6. DNA for the CDR3: TGTGCCAGCAGTGTAATGGGCGGGAGGAGCACAGATACGCAGTATTTT. It codes for CASSVMGGRSTDTQYF.

The genes are TRBV28 and TRBJ2-1; D may match TRBD1 or TRBD2 (7 bases each). Germline CDR1 MDHEN, CDR2 SYDVKM. With 2 bases removed from V and 0 bases from J, the gap between germline ends came to 23 bases. The CDR3 spans 20 residues. DNA of the CDR3: TGTGCCAGCAGTTTAGTACAGGGAGGGGGCGAAAAGAGCTCCTACAATGAGCAGTTCTTC. Amino acid sequence: CASSLVQGGGEKSSYNEQFF.